These 29 T cell receptor beta chains originate from one sample sequenced in a study of cytomegalovirus exposure and HLA in healthy donors. PCR was performed using 60 Vbeta and 13 Jbeta primers. TCRdb keeps only in-frame clones here, not all; method: immunoSEQ multiplex PCR. This table holds more than 100,000 clones. The specimen sequenced was PBMCs. These receptors were taken from a man aged 35-49 years in good health and CMV-seronegative.

The rearrangement uses TRBV30 and TRBJ2-1, with 16 bases identical to TRBD2. The germline gives CDR1 GTSNPN, CDR2 SVGIG (reference sequence). Trimming at V came to 2 bases and at J to 9 bases, leaving 19 bases not matched to a gene. CDR3 length: 20 amino acids. CDR3 sequence (DNA): TGTGCCTGGAGTATAATTCGGGGACTAGCGGGGGGGCGCGCTAGGGGTGAGCAGTTCTTC. It yields the protein CAWSIIRGLAGGRARGEQFF. Filled out from reference TRBV30 and TRBJ2-1, the complete variable domain reads SQTIHQWPATLVQPVGSPLSLECTVEGTSNPNLYWYRQAAGRGLQLLFYSVGIGQISSEVPQNLSASRPQDRQFILSSKKLLLSDSGFYLCAWSIIRGLAGGRARGEQFFGPGTRLTVL.

The genes are TRBV2 and TRBJ2-5; 7 nucleotides match TRBD2. The V segment lost 1 base and the J segment 4 bases; nucleotides outside the gene matches: 6. This CDR3 contains 15 residues. Per germline, CDR1 SNHLY and CDR2 FYNNEI. CDR3 loop: CASSEEAGEGETQYF. In DNA form, the CDR3 reads TGTGCCAGCAGTGAAGAGGCGGGAGAAGGAGAGACCCAGTACTTC.

The chain has TRBV10-2 and TRBJ2-7; TRBD2 matches at 7 bases. The CDR3 spans 19 residues. The germline CDR1 and CDR2 sequences are WSHSY and SAAADI. V gave up 2 bases and J gave up 6 bases; unmatched junction bases: 22. CDR3 sequence (DNA): TGCGCCAGCAGTGAGGGGACCCGTACGGGGGGACCCGCGGCGAGCGAGCAGTACTTC. Its translation: CASSEGTRTGGPAASEQYF.

This chain connects TRBV19 to TRBJ1-1; 8 nucleotides agree with TRBD1. With V trimmed by 4 bases and J by 8 bases, 3 bases remained unmatched. Germline-derived CDR1 and CDR2 are LNHDA and SQIVND (reference sequence). CDR3 size: 12 residues. The CDR3 here is CASSRQGREAFF. The CDR3 nucleotides are TGTGCCAGTAGTAGACAGGGGAGAGAAGCTTTCTTT.

The rearrangement uses TRBV5-1 and TRBJ2-5; a weak D match, TRBD2 (5 bases). CDR3 length equals 14 residues. V was pared by 0 bases and J by 4 bases, with 10 bases between. CDR1 and CDR2 from the germline V gene are SGHRS and YFSETQ. Here the CDR3 reads CASSLGEGRETQYF. The DNA for the CDR3 is TGCGCCAGCAGCTTGGGGGAAGGGAGAGAGACCCAGTACTTC.

The chain carries TRBV30 and TRBJ1-1, with TRBD1 as a possible D gene (5 bases). V was pared by 2 bases and J by 4 bases, with 14 bases between. CDR3 length: 14 residues. From germline, CDR1 is GTSNPN and CDR2 SVGIG (reference sequence). In DNA, the CDR3 is TGTGCCTGGAGTTGGGTCGGCAGGGCCACTGAAGCTTTCTTT. This gives the protein CAWSWVGRATEAFF.

The chain employs TRBV10-3 and TRBJ1-6; possible D gene TRBD1, 5 bases. Deletions cut 0 bases from V and 8 bases from J, with 17 bases between. This CDR3 is built from 17 residues. Germline V CDR1 and CDR2: ENHRY, SYGVKD. CDR3 bases: TGTGCCATCAGTGAGTCTGGTTGGGAAGGGGTCTATTCACCCCTCCACTTT. It encodes CAISESGWEGVYSPLHF.

The chain couples TRBV15 to TRBJ2-6, with D hard to call. CDR1 and CDR2 from the germline V gene are LNHNV and YYDKDF (reference sequence). V dropped 1 base and J dropped 1 base, with 2 bases sitting between them. The CDR3 length is 14 residues. DNA for the CDR3: TGTGCCACCAGCAGAGTATCTGGGGCCAACGTCCTGACTTTC. Its protein is CATSRVSGANVLTF.

The chain links TRBV7-8 to TRBJ2-7; perhaps TRBD1 as D (5 bases). The CDR3 is 15 residues long. The V end lost 4 bases, the J end lost 0 bases, and 13 bases lay between the germline ends. Germline CDR1 and CDR2: SGHVS and FQNEAQ. The CDR3 sequence: CASSSQALSSYEQYF. The CDR3 nucleotides read TGTGCCAGCAGCTCACAGGCCTTGAGCTCCTACGAGCAGTACTTC.

J is TRBJ2-7 and V is TRBV27; TRBD2 might be the D (5 bases). Germline V lookup: CDR1 MNHEY, CDR2 SMNVEV (reference sequence). V gave up 7 bases and J gave up 5 bases, with 27 bases separating them. CDR3 length: 17 amino acids. CDR3 protein: CASKISNRGGSVDEQYF. CDR3 DNA: TGTGCCAGCAAAATCAGCAATAGAGGAGGCTCTGTTGACGAGCAGTACTTC.

This chain uses TRBV6-5 with TRBJ2-2, with D possibly matching TRBD2 (5 bases). Germline V CDR1 and CDR2: MNHEY, SVGAGI. The CDR3 spans 15 residues. With 2 bases removed from V and 5 bases from J, the gap between germline ends came to 12 bases. This CDR3 is CASSYSGRSTGELFF. As DNA, the CDR3 is TGTGCCAGCAGTTACAGCGGACGTTCTACCGGGGAGCTGTTTTTT.

This chain's CDR3 is CASRDSTPETQYF. For the CDR3, the DNA is TGTGCCAGCAGGGACTCCACGCCGGAGACCCAGTACTTC. The rearrangement links TRBV2 to TRBJ2-5, with TRBD2 as a possible D gene (5 bases). CDR3 size: 13 residues. Germline CDR1 SNHLY, CDR2 FYNNEI. The germline V and J ends were trimmed by 6 bases and 5 bases, with 13 bases remaining between them.

The chain recombines TRBV5-1 with TRBJ2-3; TRBD2 agrees at 11 bases. The CDR3 runs to 15 residues. Germline-derived CDR1 and CDR2 are SGHRS and YFSETQ. After removal of 4 bases from V and 4 bases from J, the junction contained 5 bases not matched to a gene. The CDR3 nucleotides are TGCGCCAGCAGCCAGGGACTAGCGGAATCAGATACGCAGTATTTT. It translates to CASSQGLAESDTQYF.

The rearrangement links TRBV6-5 to TRBJ1-1, with TRBD1 matching 9 bases. This CDR3 contains 14 residues. Germline trimming cut 2 bases from V and 8 bases from J; bases unmatched to any gene: 6. From germline, CDR1 is MNHEY and CDR2 SVGAGI. The CDR3 DNA is TGTGCCAGCAGTTACGAGACAGGGGGGCCCGAAGCTTTCTTT. This sequence encodes CASSYETGGPEAFF.

This sequence joins TRBV18 and TRBJ2-7; 8 bases agree with TRBD1. After removal of 4 bases from V and 6 bases from J, the junction contained 8 bases not matched to a gene. CDR1 KGHSH and CDR2 LQKENI come from the germline V gene. CDR3 length: 14 residues. CDR3 residues: CASSQGQALSEQYF. CDR3 coding DNA: TGTGCCAGCTCACAGGGACAGGCTCTCTCCGAGCAGTACTTC.

This chain uses TRBV6-1 with TRBJ2-2; 8 bases map to TRBD2. V lost 0 bases and J lost 5; bases outside the gene matches: 2. Germline V lookup: CDR1 MNHNS, CDR2 SASEGT. The CDR3 is 15 residues long. The CDR3 DNA sequence: TGTGCCAGCAGTGAAGCTAGCGGGGCAACCGGGGAGCTGTTTTTT. Translated, it gives CASSEASGATGELFF.

CDR3 residues: CASSLQAGVQETQYF. The DNA of the CDR3 is TGTGCCAGCAGCCTGCAGGCGGGAGTCCAAGAGACCCAGTACTTC. This chain connects TRBV5-6 to TRBJ2-5, with 7 nucleotides matching TRBD2. The CDR3 consists of 15 residues. Germline loops: CDR1 SGHDT, CDR2 YYEEEE. V trimming: 4 bases; J trimming: 1 base; junction bases outside the gene matches: 7. The variable domain in full, with the rest retrieved from reference TRBV5-6 and TRBJ2-5, is DAGVTQSPTHLIKTRGQQVTLRCSPKSGHDTVSWYQQALGQGPQFIFQYYEEEERQRGNFPDRFSGHQFPNYSSELNVNALLLGDSALYLCASSLQAGVQETQYFGPGTRLLVL.

This chain links TRBV18 with TRBJ2-1; D may be TRBD1 (5 bases). The V end was cut by 6 bases, the J end by 7 bases, with 10 bases between. This CDR3 contains 12 residues. Per the germline V gene, CDR1 is KGHSH and CDR2 is LQKENI. Here the CDR3 DNA reads TGTGCCAGCTCGCGGCAGGGAAATGAGCAGTTCTTC. This translates into CASSRQGNEQFF.

The CDR3 sequence: CAISDGVGGGYTF. CDR3 DNA sequence: TGTGCCATCAGTGACGGAGTGGGAGGCGGCTACACCTTC. The rearrangement links TRBV10-3 to TRBJ1-2; no clear D. The CDR3 extends over 13 amino acids. Germline V gene data show CDR1 as ENHRY and CDR2 as SYGVKD. The germline V and J ends were trimmed by 3 bases and 8 bases, with 13 bases remaining between them.

The rearrangement uses TRBV7-6 and TRBJ2-3, with 8 positions matching TRBD1. V lost 2 bases and J lost 5; bases outside the gene matches: 9. The CDR3 spans 16 residues. The germline V gene encodes CDR1 SGHVS and CDR2 FNYEAQ. CDR3 bases: TGTGCCAGCAGCTTACCCCGACAGGGGTATGGAGATACGCAGTATTTT. Translation: CASSLPRQGYGDTQYF.

The chain is built from TRBV9 and TRBJ2-1, with 10 bases aligning to TRBD2. Germline V CDR1 and CDR2: SGDLS, YYNGEE. The V segment lost 4 bases and the J segment 4 bases; nucleotides outside the gene matches: 8. The CDR3 is made up of 16 amino acids. In DNA form, the CDR3 reads TGTGCCAGCAGCCCCCTACTAGCGGGAAGTTACAATGAGCAGTTCTTC. Residues: CASSPLLAGSYNEQFF.

The J gene is TRBJ2-2, the V gene TRBV4-2, with 12 bases that match TRBD2. With 3 bases clipped from V and 5 bases from J, the junction kept 7 bases outside the gene matches. The CDR3 length is 17 residues. CDR1 LGHNA and CDR2 YNFKEQ come from the germline V gene. The CDR3 protein is CASSQRLAGDETGELFF. The CDR3 coding sequence is TGTGCCAGCAGCCAGAGACTAGCGGGAGATGAGACCGGGGAGCTGTTTTTT.

The rearrangement uses TRBV10-1 and TRBJ2-2; TRBD1 might be the D (6 bases). The CDR3 has 13 amino acids. Germline loops: CDR1 WNHNN, CDR2 SYGVQD (reference sequence). Deletions cut 8 bases from V and 5 bases from J, with 12 bases between. The CDR3 DNA reads TGCGCCAGCCGTCAGGGGCCAACCGGGGAGCTGTTTTTT. It encodes CASRQGPTGELFF.

The chain is built from TRBV5-1 and TRBJ1-5; TRBD1 agrees at 7 bases. CDR3 length: 14 amino acids. Losses at the gene ends were 4 bases for V and 2 bases for J; bases not matched to a gene: 3. CDR1 and CDR2 (germline): SGHRS, YFSETQ. CDR3 coding DNA: TGCGCCAGCAGCACCGGGACAGGCAATCAGCCCCAGCATTTT. As protein: CASSTGTGNQPQHF.

The chain combines TRBV7-2 with TRBJ2-5; possible D gene TRBD1, 5 bases. Per the germline V gene, CDR1 is SGHTA and CDR2 is FQGNSA. The CDR3 covers 13 residues. Trimming removed 3 bases at V and 5 bases at J, with 10 bases between. CDR3 DNA: TGTGCCAGCAGCTTCGCAGGGAAGGAGACCCAGTACTTC. Amino acid sequence: CASSFAGKETQYF.

The gene calls are TRBV28 and TRBJ2-3; 11 bases map to TRBD1. Germline CDR1 is MDHEN and CDR2 is SYDVKM. V shed 5 bases, J shed 6 bases, and the junction held 13 bases outside the gene matches. This CDR3 comprises 17 residues. CDR3 DNA sequence: TGTGCCAGCAGTAGCTGGGACAGGGGGGTTTCCCAGGATACGCAGTATTTT. Its translation is CASSSWDRGVSQDTQYF.

The chain carries TRBV15 and TRBJ2-6; maybe TRBD2 (6 bases). Germline V gene data show CDR1 as LNHNV and CDR2 as YYDKDF (reference sequence). This CDR3 is 15 amino acids long. Between the trimmed V and J ends, which lost 3 bases and 3 bases, there was a span of 9 bases. The DNA of the CDR3 is TGTGCCACCAGCAGGGGGGGTTTTGGGGCCAACGTCCTGACTTTC. Protein: CATSRGGFGANVLTF.

The chain combines TRBV4-3 with TRBJ2-7; possible D gene TRBD1, 6 bases. Germline CDR1 reads LGHNA; CDR2 reads YSLEER. This CDR3 is built from 15 residues. Trimming took off 1 base at V and 2 bases at J, with 12 bases between the two ends. In DNA, the CDR3 is TGCGCCAGCAGCCAAGCCACCGGGACAACCTACGAGCAGTACTTC. Residues: CASSQATGTTYEQYF.

The V and J genes are TRBV27 and TRBJ1-1; D is undetermined. Trimming shortened V by 5 bases and J by 0 bases, and 13 bases separated the two germline ends. The germline V gene has CDR1 MNHEY and CDR2 SMNVEV (reference sequence). This CDR3 contains 15 residues. The DNA for the CDR3 is TGTGCCAGCAGTCTCACTGGTTTGATGAACACTGAAGCTTTCTTT. Its protein product is CASSLTGLMNTEAFF.